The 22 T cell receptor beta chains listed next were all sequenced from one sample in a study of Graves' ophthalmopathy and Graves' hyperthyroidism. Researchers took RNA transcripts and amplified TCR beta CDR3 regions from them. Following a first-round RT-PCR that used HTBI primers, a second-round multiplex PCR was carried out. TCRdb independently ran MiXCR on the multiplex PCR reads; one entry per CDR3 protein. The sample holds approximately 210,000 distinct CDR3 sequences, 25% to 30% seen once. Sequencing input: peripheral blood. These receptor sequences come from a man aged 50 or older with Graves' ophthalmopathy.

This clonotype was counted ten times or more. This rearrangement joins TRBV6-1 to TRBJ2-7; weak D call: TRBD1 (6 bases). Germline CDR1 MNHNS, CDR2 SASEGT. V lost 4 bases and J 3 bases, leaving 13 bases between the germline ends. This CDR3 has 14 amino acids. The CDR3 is CASSVRDIDYEQYF. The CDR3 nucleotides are TGTGCCAGCAGTGTTCGGGACATAGACTACGAGCAGTACTTC.

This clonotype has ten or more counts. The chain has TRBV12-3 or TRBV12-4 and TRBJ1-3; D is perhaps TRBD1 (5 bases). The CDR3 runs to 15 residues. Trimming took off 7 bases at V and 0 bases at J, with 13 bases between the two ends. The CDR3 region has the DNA TGTGCCAGCACAGCGGGGGGAAGCTCTGGAAACACCATATATTTT. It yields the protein CASTAGGSSGNTIYF.

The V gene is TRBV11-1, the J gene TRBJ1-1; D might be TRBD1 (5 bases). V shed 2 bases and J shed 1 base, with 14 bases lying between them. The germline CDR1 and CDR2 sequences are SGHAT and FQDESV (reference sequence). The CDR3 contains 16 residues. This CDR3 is CASSLSGGRANTEAFF. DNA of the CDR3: TGTGCCAGCAGCTTAAGTGGAGGCAGGGCGAACACTGAAGCTTTCTTT.

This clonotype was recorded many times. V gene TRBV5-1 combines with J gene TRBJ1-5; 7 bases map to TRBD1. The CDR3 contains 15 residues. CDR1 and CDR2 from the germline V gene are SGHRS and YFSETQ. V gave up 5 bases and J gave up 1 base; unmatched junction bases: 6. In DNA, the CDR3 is TGCGCCAGCAGTTCCGGGACAGAAAGCAATCAGCCCCAGCATTTT. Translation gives CASSSGTESNQPQHF.

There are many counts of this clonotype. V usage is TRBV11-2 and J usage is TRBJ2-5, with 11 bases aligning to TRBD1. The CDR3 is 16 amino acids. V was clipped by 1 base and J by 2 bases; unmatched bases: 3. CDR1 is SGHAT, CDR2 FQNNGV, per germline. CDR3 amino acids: CASSLGDRGFQETQYF. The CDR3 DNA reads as TGTGCCAGCAGCTTAGGGGACAGGGGGTTTCAAGAGACCCAGTACTTC.

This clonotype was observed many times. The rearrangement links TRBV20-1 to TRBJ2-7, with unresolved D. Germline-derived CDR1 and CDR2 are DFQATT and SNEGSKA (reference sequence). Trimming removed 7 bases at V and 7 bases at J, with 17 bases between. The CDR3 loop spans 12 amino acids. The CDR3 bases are TGCAGTGTTCGGATTCCGTCTGAGGAGCAGTACTTC. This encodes CSVRIPSEEQYF.

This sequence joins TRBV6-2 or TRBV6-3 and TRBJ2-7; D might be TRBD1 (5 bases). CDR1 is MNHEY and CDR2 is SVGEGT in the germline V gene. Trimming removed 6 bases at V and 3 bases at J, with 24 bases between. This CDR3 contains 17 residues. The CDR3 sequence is CASRVTGRRRVIYEQYF. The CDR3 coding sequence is TGTGCCAGCAGAGTTACAGGCAGGCGACGCGTTATCTACGAGCAGTACTTC.

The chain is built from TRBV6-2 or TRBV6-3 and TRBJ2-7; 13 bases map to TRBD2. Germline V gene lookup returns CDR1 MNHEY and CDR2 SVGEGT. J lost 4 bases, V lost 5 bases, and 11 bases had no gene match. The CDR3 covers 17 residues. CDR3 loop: CASSRGTSGTTTYEQYF. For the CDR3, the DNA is TGTGCCAGCAGTCGGGGGACTAGCGGGACAACTACTTACGAGCAGTACTTC.

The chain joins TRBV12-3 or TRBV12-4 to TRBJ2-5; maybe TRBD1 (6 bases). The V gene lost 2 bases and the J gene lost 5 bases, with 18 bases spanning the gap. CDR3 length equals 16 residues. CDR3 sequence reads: CASSLLPGAPGETQYF. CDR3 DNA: TGTGCCAGCAGTTTATTGCCAGGGGCCCCCGGGGAGACCCAGTACTTC.

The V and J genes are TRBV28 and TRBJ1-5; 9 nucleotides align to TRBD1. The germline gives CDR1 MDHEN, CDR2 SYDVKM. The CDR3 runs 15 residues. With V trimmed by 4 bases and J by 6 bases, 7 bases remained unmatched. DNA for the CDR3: TGTGCCAGCAGTTCCCGCCACAGGGGGCTTCAGCCCCAGCATTTT. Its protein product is CASSSRHRGLQPQHF.

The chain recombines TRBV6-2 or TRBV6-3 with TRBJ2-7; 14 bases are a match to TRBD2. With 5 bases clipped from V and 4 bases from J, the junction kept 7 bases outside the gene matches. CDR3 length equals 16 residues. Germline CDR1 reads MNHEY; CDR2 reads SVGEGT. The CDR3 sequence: CASSRGLAGGVYEQYF. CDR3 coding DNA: TGTGCCAGCAGTCGAGGACTAGCGGGAGGAGTTTACGAGCAGTACTTC.

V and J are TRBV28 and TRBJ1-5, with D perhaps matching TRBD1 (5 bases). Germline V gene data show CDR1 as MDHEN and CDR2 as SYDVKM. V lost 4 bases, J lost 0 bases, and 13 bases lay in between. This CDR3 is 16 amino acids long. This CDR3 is CASSSGTELSNQPQHF. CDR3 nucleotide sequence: TGTGCCAGCAGTTCCGGGACGGAACTTAGCAATCAGCCCCAGCATTTT.

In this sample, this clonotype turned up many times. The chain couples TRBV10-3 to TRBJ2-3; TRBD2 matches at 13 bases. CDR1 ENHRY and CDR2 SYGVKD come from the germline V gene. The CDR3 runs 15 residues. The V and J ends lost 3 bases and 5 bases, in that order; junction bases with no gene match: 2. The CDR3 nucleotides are TGTGCCATCAGTGACGGACTAGCGGGAGAAGATACGCAGTATTTT. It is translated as CAISDGLAGEDTQYF.

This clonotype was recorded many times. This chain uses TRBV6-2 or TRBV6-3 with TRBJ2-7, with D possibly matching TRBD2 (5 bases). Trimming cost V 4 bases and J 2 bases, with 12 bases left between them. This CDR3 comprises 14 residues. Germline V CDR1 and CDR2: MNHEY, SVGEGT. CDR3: CASSSSGGPYEQYF. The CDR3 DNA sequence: TGTGCCAGCAGTTCCTCCGGCGGGCCCTACGAGCAGTACTTC.

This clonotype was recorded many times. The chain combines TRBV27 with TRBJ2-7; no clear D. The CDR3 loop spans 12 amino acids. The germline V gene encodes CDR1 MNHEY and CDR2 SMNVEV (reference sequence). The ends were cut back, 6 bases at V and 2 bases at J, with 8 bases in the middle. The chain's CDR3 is CASSRSPYEQYF. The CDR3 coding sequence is TGTGCCAGCAGCCGCTCACCCTACGAGCAGTACTTC.

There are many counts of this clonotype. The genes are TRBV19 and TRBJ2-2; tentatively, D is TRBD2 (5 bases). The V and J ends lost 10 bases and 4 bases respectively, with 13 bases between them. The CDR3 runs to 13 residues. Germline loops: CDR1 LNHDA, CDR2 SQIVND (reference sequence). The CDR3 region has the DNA TGTGCCACCCGGGGAAGCGGCACCGGGGAGCTGTTTTTT. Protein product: CATRGSGTGELFF. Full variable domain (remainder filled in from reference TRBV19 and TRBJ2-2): DGGITQSPKYLFRKEGQNVTLSCEQNLNHDAMYWYRQDPGQGLRLIYYSQIVNDFQKGDIAEGYSVSREKKESFPLTVTSAQKNPTAFYLCATRGSGTGELFFGEGSRLTVL.

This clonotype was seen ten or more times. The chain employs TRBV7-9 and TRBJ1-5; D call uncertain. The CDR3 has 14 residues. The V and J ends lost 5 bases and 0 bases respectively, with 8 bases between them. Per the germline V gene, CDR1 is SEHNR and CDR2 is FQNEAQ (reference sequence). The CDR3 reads CASSNMGSNQPQHF. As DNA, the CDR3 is TGTGCCAGCAGCAACATGGGTAGCAATCAGCCCCAGCATTTT.

The CDR3 coding sequence is TGTGCCAGCAGTGAAGCCCTTCTTGCCGAGCAGTACTTC. It yields the protein CASSEALLAEQYF. This chain links TRBV6-1 with TRBJ2-7; D ambiguous. The V gene's germline CDR1 is MNHNS and CDR2 SASEGT. Trimming pared 0 bases from V and 6 bases from J, leaving 9 bases between. The CDR3 has 13 residues.

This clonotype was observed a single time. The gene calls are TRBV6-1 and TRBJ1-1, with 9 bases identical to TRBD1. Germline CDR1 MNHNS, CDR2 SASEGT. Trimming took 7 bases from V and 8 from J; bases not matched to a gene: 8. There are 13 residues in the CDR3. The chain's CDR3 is CASNPTGGLEAFF. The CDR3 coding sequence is TGTGCCAGCAATCCTACAGGGGGCCTCGAAGCTTTCTTT.

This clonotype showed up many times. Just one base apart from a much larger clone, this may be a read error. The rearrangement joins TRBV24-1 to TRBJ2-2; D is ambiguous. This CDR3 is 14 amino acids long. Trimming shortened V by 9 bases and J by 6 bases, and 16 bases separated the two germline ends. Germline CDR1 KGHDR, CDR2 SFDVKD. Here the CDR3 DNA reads TGTGCCACCCAGGCACCCGATCGCGCCGGGGAGCTGTTTTTT. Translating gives CATQAPDRAGELFF.

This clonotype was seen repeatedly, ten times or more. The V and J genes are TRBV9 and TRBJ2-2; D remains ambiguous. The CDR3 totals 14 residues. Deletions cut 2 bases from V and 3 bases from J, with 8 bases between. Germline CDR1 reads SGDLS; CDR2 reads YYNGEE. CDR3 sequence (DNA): TGTGCCAGCAGCGTGTTGATGGACACCGGGGAGCTGTTTTTT. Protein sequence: CASSVLMDTGELFF.

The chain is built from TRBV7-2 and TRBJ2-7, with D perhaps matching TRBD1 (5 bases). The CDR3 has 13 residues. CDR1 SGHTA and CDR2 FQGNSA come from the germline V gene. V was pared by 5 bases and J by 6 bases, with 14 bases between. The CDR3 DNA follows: TGTGCCAGCAGCCGAAGGGCAGGGCTCGAGCAGTACTTC. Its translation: CASSRRAGLEQYF.